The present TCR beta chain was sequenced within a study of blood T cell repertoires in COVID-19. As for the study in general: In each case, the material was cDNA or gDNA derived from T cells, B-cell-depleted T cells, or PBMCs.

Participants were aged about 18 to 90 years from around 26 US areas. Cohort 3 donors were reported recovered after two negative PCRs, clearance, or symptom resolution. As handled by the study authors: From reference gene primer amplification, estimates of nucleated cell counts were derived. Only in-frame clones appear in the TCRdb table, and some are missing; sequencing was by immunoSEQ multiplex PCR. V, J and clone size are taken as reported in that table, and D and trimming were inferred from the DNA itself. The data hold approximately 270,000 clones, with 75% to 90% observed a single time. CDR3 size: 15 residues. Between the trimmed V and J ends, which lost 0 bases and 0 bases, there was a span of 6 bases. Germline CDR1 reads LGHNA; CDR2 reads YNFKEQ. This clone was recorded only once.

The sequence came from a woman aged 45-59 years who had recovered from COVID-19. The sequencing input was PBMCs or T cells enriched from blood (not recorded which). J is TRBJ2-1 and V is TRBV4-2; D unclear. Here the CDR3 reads CASSQEATSYNEQFF. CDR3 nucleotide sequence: TGTGCCAGCAGCCAAGAGGCAACCTCCTACAATGAGCAGTTCTTC.